Reported below is one TCR beta chain. Its antigen remains unidentified. Clones were read by immunoSEQ multiplex PCR, and TCRdb kept only the in-frame ones, dropping some. The data show fewer than 40,000 clones, with just over 90% seen just once and 0.11% held by the top ten. This sample is part of a study of regulatory dendritic cells for organ transplantation. Study-wide points: Naive T cells showed high diversity, memory cells less, memory CD8+ least. Of resting T cell subsets, memory CD8+ had the most alloreactive clonotypes. Regulatory dendritic cells appeared to expand memory CD8+ clones less than mature ones.

Naive CD45RA+ and memory CD45RO+ CD4+ or CD8+ T cells were FACS-sorted. The V gene end was trimmed by 2 bases and the J gene end by 3 bases; junction bases not matched to a gene: 9. The CDR3 runs 17 residues. CDR1 MRHNA and CDR2 SNTAGT come from the germline V gene. The sequenced sample consisted of naive CD8+ T cells from blood. Regarding subset: CD45RA+ naive T cells. This chain uses TRBV6-4 with TRBJ2-3, with 9 bases lining up with TRBD2. The sequence came from a human donor in good health. The chain's CDR3 is CASSDPTRGGETDTQYF. In DNA form, the CDR3 reads TGTGCCAGCAGTGACCCCACCCGCGGGGGGGAGACAGATACGCAGTATTTT.